These 28 T cell receptor beta chains were all obtained from the same sample, sequenced in a study of blood T cell repertoires in COVID-19. Produced via immunoSEQ multiplex PCR; TCRdb's table is partial and in-frame only. The sample shows 100,000 to 110,000 clones, around 85% of them seen only once. The sequencing sample was made of peripheral blood. All receptors come from a human donor in a cohort sampled during active COVID-19.

The chain combines TRBV5-6 with TRBJ1-4, with 8 nucleotides matching TRBD1. The CDR3 runs to 14 residues. Germline V CDR1 and CDR2: SGHDT, YYEEEE. The V gene end was trimmed by 10 bases and the J gene end by 0 bases; junction bases not matched to a gene: 5. The CDR3 nucleotides are TGTGCCTCCACAGGGGGTCCAACTAATGAAAAACTGTTTTTT. Translation gives CASTGGPTNEKLFF. Looking up the rest from reference TRBV5-6 and TRBJ1-4 gives the full variable domain: DAGVTQSPTHLIKTRGQQVTLRCSPKSGHDTVSWYQQALGQGPQFIFQYYEEEERQRGNFPDRFSGHQFPNYSSELNVNALLLGDSALYLCASTGGPTNEKLFFGSGTQLSVL.

The rearrangement uses TRBV7-2 and TRBJ1-2, with D possibly matching TRBD1 (5 bases). CDR3 length equals 15 residues. The germline V and J ends were trimmed by 5 bases and 5 bases, with 18 bases remaining between them. Germline CDR1 SGHTA, CDR2 FQGNSA. This CDR3 is CASSPGQGMMYGYTF. The CDR3 region has the DNA TGTGCCAGCAGCCCTGGCCAGGGAATGATGTATGGCTACACCTTC.

The chain is built from TRBV10-3 and TRBJ2-7; weak D call: TRBD1 (7 bases). The CDR3 consists of 14 residues. CDR1 ENHRY and CDR2 SYGVKD come from the germline V gene. Deletions cut 5 bases from V and 6 bases from J, with 17 bases between. CDR3 DNA: TGTGCCATCAGTCCCCAGGGGGAGGTTTCCGAGCAGTACTTC. It translates to CAISPQGEVSEQYF.

This sequence joins TRBV9 and TRBJ1-2; TRBD1 aligns across 10 bases. Germline CDR1 and CDR2: SGDLS and YYNGEE. The J segment lost 8 bases and the V segment lost 0 bases, leaving 10 bases of the junction unmatched. CDR3 length: 16 amino acids. The CDR3 sequence: CASSVGSGQGLGGYTF. CDR3 bases: TGTGCCAGCAGCGTAGGCTCGGGACAGGGGCTGGGCGGCTACACCTTC.

The genes are TRBV3-1 (or the pseudogene TRBV3-2) and TRBJ2-4; 7 bases match TRBD1. This CDR3 has 14 residues. The germline CDR1 and CDR2 sequences are LGHDT and YNNKEL (reference sequence). J gave up 7 bases and V 4 bases, and 7 bases lay outside the gene matches. In DNA, the CDR3 is TGTGCCAGCAGCCTTCGAGGGGGCCCCAACATTCAGTACTTC. Protein: CASSLRGGPNIQYF.

This chain connects TRBV5-6 to TRBJ1-2; D not resolved. Per the germline V gene, CDR1 is SGHDT and CDR2 is YYEEEE. The V and J ends lost 5 bases and 4 bases respectively, with 15 bases between them. This CDR3 spans 14 amino acids. CDR3 loop: CASSPEAGSYGYTF. The CDR3 bases are TGTGCCAGCAGTCCGGAAGCGGGGAGCTATGGCTACACCTTC.

This sequence joins TRBV9 and TRBJ1-3; D call uncertain. The CDR3 has 14 amino acids. The V gene lost 3 bases and the J gene lost 2 bases, with 9 bases spanning the gap. CDR1 is SGDLS and CDR2 is YYNGEE in the germline V gene. CDR3 sequence (DNA): TGTGCCAGCAGCGGAGCGGCGGCTGGAAACACCATATATTTT. Residues: CASSGAAAGNTIYF.

This sequence joins TRBV19 and TRBJ1-5; the match to TRBD1 covers 7 bases. The CDR3 loop spans 14 amino acids. With V trimmed by 6 bases and J by 3 bases, 5 bases remained unmatched. The germline V gene encodes CDR1 LNHDA and CDR2 SQIVND (reference sequence). This CDR3 is CASRQTGLNQPQHF. CDR3 DNA sequence: TGTGCCAGTAGGCAGACAGGGCTCAATCAGCCCCAGCATTTT.

The rearrangement joins TRBV18 to TRBJ2-7, with D perhaps matching TRBD1 (5 bases). V shed 0 bases and J shed 0 bases, with 15 bases lying between them. The CDR3 is 17 residues long. In germline, CDR1 is KGHSH, CDR2 LQKENI. This CDR3 reads CASSPPGRADTSYEQYF. The CDR3 region has the DNA TGTGCCAGCTCACCACCAGGTCGGGCGGACACCTCCTACGAGCAGTACTTC.

The V and J genes are TRBV6-5 and TRBJ2-3; weak D call: TRBD2 (5 bases). This CDR3 has 14 amino acids. V was pared by 4 bases and J by 4 bases, with 12 bases between. CDR1 is MNHEY, CDR2 SVGAGI, per germline. The CDR3 nucleotides read TGTGCCAGCAGTTTCTCGATGGGAGCAGATACGCAGTATTTT. Translated: CASSFSMGADTQYF.

The chain combines TRBV12-5 with TRBJ1-5; D gene unclear. Germline V gene lookup returns CDR1 LGHNT and CDR2 FRNRAP. CDR3 length: 12 residues. Trimming pared 8 bases from V and 5 bases from J, leaving 10 bases between. The CDR3 DNA sequence: TGTGCTAGTTCAACCCCGGATCAGCCCCAGCATTTT. It encodes CASSTPDQPQHF. The full variable domain, in which reference TRBV12-5 and TRBJ1-5 provide the parts outside the CDR3, is DARVTQTPRHKVTEMGQEVTMRCQPILGHNTVFWYRQTMMQGLELLAYFRNRAPLDDSGMPKDRFSAEMPDATLATLKIQPSEPRDSAVYFCASSTPDQPQHFGDGTRLSIL.

The chain has TRBV9 and TRBJ1-1; D is unclear. The ends were cut back, 0 bases at V and 2 bases at J, with 5 bases in the middle. This CDR3 region has 13 residues. Germline lookup yields CDR1 SGDLS and CDR2 YYNGEE. This CDR3 reads CASSVDLNTEAFF. The CDR3 nucleotides are TGTGCCAGCAGCGTAGACCTAAACACTGAAGCTTTCTTT.

The CDR3 loop reads CASTRGLGAGELFF. The CDR3 nucleotides read TGTGCCAGCACCCGGGGACTTGGGGCCGGGGAGCTGTTTTTT. The chain recombines TRBV7-2 with TRBJ2-2, with D possibly TRBD2 on 6 matching bases. The CDR3 sequence is 14 residues long. CDR1 and CDR2 from the germline V gene are SGHTA and FQGNSA. Trimming took off 7 bases at V and 6 bases at J, with 15 bases between the two ends.

This clone was recorded a few times. The chain carries TRBV10-3 and TRBJ2-2; TRBD2 matches at 10 bases. CDR1 is ENHRY, CDR2 SYGVKD, per germline. The CDR3 runs to 14 residues. The V segment lost 10 bases and the J segment 4 bases; nucleotides outside the gene matches: 6. In nucleotides, the CDR3 is TGTGCCACCAAGCGGGAGGGCAGCACCGGGGAGCTGTTTTTT. It yields the protein CATKREGSTGELFF.

The genes are TRBV7-2 and TRBJ1-2; tentative D call: TRBD1 (5 bases). Germline CDR1 and CDR2: SGHTA and FQGNSA. Trimming shortened V by 1 base and J by 0 bases, and 15 bases separated the two germline ends. The CDR3 covers 17 residues. The CDR3 bases are TGTGCCAGCAGCTTAGTTATGTCGGCAGGGCCTAACTATGGCTACACCTTC. This encodes CASSLVMSAGPNYGYTF.

The chain couples TRBV5-1 to TRBJ2-7, with D possibly TRBD1 on 5 matching bases. V shed 3 bases and J shed 11 bases, with 27 bases lying between them. Germline-derived CDR1 and CDR2 are SGHRS and YFSETQ. The CDR3 is 16 amino acids. The CDR3 coding sequence is TGCGCCAGCAGCTACCGACAGCTGAGGTATACTACGAGCAAGTACTTC. This gives the protein CASSYRQLRYTTSKYF.

J is TRBJ1-5 and V is TRBV5-6; TRBD1 matches at 10 bases. Germline V gene sequence: CDR1 SGHDT, CDR2 YYEEEE. CDR3 length: 15 residues. With V trimmed by 4 bases and J by 3 bases, 4 bases remained unmatched. The CDR3: CASSKGTGDNQPQHF. As DNA, the CDR3 is TGTGCCAGCAGCAAGGGGACAGGGGACAATCAGCCCCAGCATTTT. Filled out from reference TRBV5-6 and TRBJ1-5, the complete variable domain reads DAGVTQSPTHLIKTRGQQVTLRCSPKSGHDTVSWYQQALGQGPQFIFQYYEEEERQRGNFPDRFSGHQFPNYSSELNVNALLLGDSALYLCASSKGTGDNQPQHFGDGTRLSIL.

This clone was recorded only once. This sequence joins TRBV4-1 and TRBJ2-2; 7 positions agree with TRBD2. The CDR3 is 16 residues long. The germline gives CDR1 MGHRA, CDR2 YSYEKL. V lost 4 bases and J lost 3; bases outside the gene matches: 8. The CDR3 loop is CASSLAAGAHTGELFF. CDR3 in DNA: TGCGCCAGCAGCCTTGCCGCGGGAGCGCACACCGGGGAGCTGTTTTTT.

The rearrangement joins TRBV9 to TRBJ2-7; D is possibly TRBD1 (5 bases). V lost 0 bases and J lost 3, with 13 bases in between. Germline V gives CDR1 SGDLS, CDR2 YYNGEE. This CDR3 contains 15 residues. The CDR3 bases are TGTGCCAGCAGCGTAGGTCAGGGAAACATCTACGAGCAGTACTTC. Residues: CASSVGQGNIYEQYF.

J is TRBJ1-2 and V is TRBV7-9; D may be TRBD1 (5 bases). The V end lost 1 base, the J end lost 0 bases, and 12 bases lay between the germline ends. The CDR3 totals 16 residues. Germline V gene lookup returns CDR1 SEHNR and CDR2 FQNEAQ (reference sequence). The chain's CDR3 is CASSLGAQAANYGYTF. Written as DNA, the CDR3 is TGTGCCAGCAGCTTAGGGGCACAGGCCGCTAACTATGGCTACACCTTC.

The count of this clone is one. This chain joins TRBV30 and TRBJ1-4, with TRBD1 matching over 8 bases. The germline V gene has CDR1 GTSNPN and CDR2 SVGIG (reference sequence). Trimming cost V 0 bases and J 7 bases; bases outside gene matches: 7. The CDR3 contains 15 residues. CDR3 in DNA: TGTGCCTGGAGTGTGGGTAAACAGGGGGGTGAAAAACTGTTTTTT. This gives the protein CAWSVGKQGGEKLFF.

The chain combines TRBV18 with TRBJ2-2; TRBD2 agrees at 8 bases. V was clipped by 3 bases and J by 1 base; unmatched bases: 1. Germline V lookup: CDR1 KGHSH, CDR2 LQKENI. This CDR3 is built from 15 residues. The CDR3 coding sequence is TGTGCCAGCTCACCGGGACTAGAGAACACCGGGGAGCTGTTTTTT. The encoded protein is CASSPGLENTGELFF.

The chain employs TRBV7-6 and TRBJ1-2, with D unresolved. Germline assignment: CDR1 SGHVS and CDR2 FNYEAQ. The CDR3 extends over 15 amino acids. Between the trimmed V and J ends, which lost 1 base and 8 bases, there was a span of 17 bases. The CDR3 DNA reads as TGTGCCAGCAGCTTAGAAATCCGGCCTCCGGAGGGCTACACCTTC. It translates to CASSLEIRPPEGYTF.

The rearrangement links TRBV5-1 to TRBJ2-1, with 7 bases identical to TRBD2. CDR3 length: 15 residues. V was clipped by 5 bases and J by 3 bases; unmatched bases: 8. Germline V lookup: CDR1 SGHRS, CDR2 YFSETQ. The CDR3 protein is CASSFGGEGYNEQFF. CDR3 nucleotide sequence: TGCGCCAGCAGTTTTGGCGGGGAGGGCTACAATGAGCAGTTCTTC.

The rearrangement joins TRBV6-5 to TRBJ2-7; TRBD2 agrees at 10 bases. The V gene end was trimmed by 4 bases and the J gene end by 0 bases; junction bases not matched to a gene: 3. This CDR3 has 15 residues. The germline V gene encodes CDR1 MNHEY and CDR2 SVGAGI. As DNA, the CDR3 is TGTGCCAGCAGTTTAGCGGGAGGCTTCTCCTACGAGCAGTACTTC. Residues: CASSLAGGFSYEQYF.

V usage is TRBV27 and J usage is TRBJ2-1; TRBD2 is a possible D gene (7 bases). Germline values: CDR1 MNHEY, CDR2 SMNVEV (reference sequence). This CDR3 is built from 15 residues. Trimming stripped 3 bases from V and 10 bases from J, with 19 bases between. CDR3 residues: CASSLRWGGPGEQFF. Written as DNA, the CDR3 is TGTGCCAGCAGTTTGCGATGGGGGGGGCCGGGGGAGCAGTTCTTC.

Only one count was recorded for this clone. The rearrangement uses TRBV6-2 or TRBV6-3 and TRBJ1-2; 9 bases line up with TRBD1. This CDR3 has 13 residues. Losses at the gene ends were 6 bases for V and 5 bases for J; bases not matched to a gene: 4. Germline-derived CDR1 and CDR2 are MNHEY and SVGEGT. The CDR3 spells CASSDRGAYGYTF. In DNA, the CDR3 is TGTGCCAGCAGCGACAGGGGGGCATATGGCTACACCTTC.

The CDR3 nucleotides are TGTGCCAGCAGCAAAGGAAGGGAAGCGGGGGGCGGCTACGAGCAGTACTTC. Protein product: CASSKGREAGGGYEQYF. The rearrangement uses TRBV21-1 and TRBJ2-7; the D call of TRBD2 is as the table states it, not checked on the DNA. TRBV21-1 is a pseudogene. This CDR3 comprises 17 residues.